These T cell receptor beta chains were read from a single sample in a study of T-cell reconstitution after alpha-beta-depleted transplantation in children. TCRdb reprocessed the PCR reads via MiXCR and lists one record per CDR3 protein. The table has about 1,000,000 distinct CDR3 sequences, about 30% seen once; the top ten hold about 28%. The input for sequencing was PBMCs, mostly from graft donor cells, taken 360 days after TCRalphabeta/CD19-depleted stem cell transplant. The receptors originated from a boy under three years old who had a stem cell transplant for SCID, so the T cells may come from the graft donor. CDR3s leave out the opening cysteine and the closing phenylalanine or tryptophan. Each record gives: J gene, V gene, CDR3 protein.

>TRBJ2-5|TRBV6-2/TRBV6-3
ASSYPSRDPQETQY
>TRBJ2-5|TRBV6-5
ASSYLAGFKETQY
>TRBJ2-1|TRBV2
ASSRTSGGAGNEQF
>TRBJ1-1|TRBV10-3
AIRAQVGRGLPIEAF
>TRBJ2-1|TRBV12-3/TRBV12-4
ASSPKQNPIFSYNEQF
>TRBJ2-7|TRBV28
ASWSRTGNYEQY
>TRBJ2-3|TRBV10-3
AILAGVGRSTDTQY
>TRBJ2-1|TRBV20-1
SAREAGRELRNEQF
>TRBJ2-5|TRBV27
ASSFASGLVETQY
>TRBJ1-2|TRBV5-1
ASSLTGFIYGYT
>TRBJ1-1|TRBV20-1
SVSDSGTGSREAF
>TRBJ2-7|TRBV7-6
ASSSHEYPKSPPLYEQY
>TRBJ1-2|TRBV28
ASSLTGIPNYGYT
>TRBJ1-1|TRBV20-1
SAYLTEAF
>TRBJ2-3|TRBV18
ASSPMATGGADTQY
>TRBJ1-1|TRBV20-1
SARTGRGTEAF
>TRBJ1-2|TRBV7-8
ASSHRTHRGKVPGYT
>TRBJ2-5|TRBV6-4
ASSDRDTGYGGQETQY
>TRBJ2-1|TRBV12-3/TRBV12-4
ASSSGTSGANEQF
>TRBJ2-3|TRBV3-1
ASSPTGGPTDTQY
>TRBJ2-7|TRBV2
ASRRDGEKQY
>TRBJ2-6|TRBV29-1
SVETSGANVLT
>TRBJ2-7|TRBV20-1
SATGVREYYEQY
>TRBJ2-1|TRBV12-3/TRBV12-4
ASSSPVALSSYNEQF
>TRBJ1-1|TRBV12-3/TRBV12-4
ASSRQGRLNTEAF
>TRBJ2-1|TRBV9
ASSAGGGPDKGNEQF
>TRBJ2-1|TRBV5-1
ASSLGGTGGNEQF
>TRBJ2-1|TRBV15
ATSENKVGGGDEQF
>TRBJ2-3|TRBV29-1
SGGLAGGITDTQY
>TRBJ2-3|TRBV5-6
ASSFWNSGVADTQY
>TRBJ2-6|TRBV29-1
SVEPTEGANVLT
>TRBJ2-7|TRBV7-2
ASSLGNDRLIYEQY
>TRBJ2-7|TRBV28
ASSPTGVKHYEQY
>TRBJ2-3|TRBV28
ASSPRLAGRADTQY
>TRBJ2-5|TRBV20-1
SARPRVGGTETQY
>TRBJ2-1|TRBV28
ASSLHSGRVFYGEQF
>TRBJ2-7|TRBV4-1
ASSQGPGLADSYEQY
>TRBJ1-2|TRBV29-1
SVVTGDYGYT
>TRBJ1-1|TRBV20-1
SARAPSQFGAF
>TRBJ2-4|TRBV20-1
SARDPVRPAGNVNIQY
>TRBJ2-1|TRBV4-1
ASSQGGTSGATYNEQF
>TRBJ2-1|TRBV18
ASSPAPASGGWGEQF
>TRBJ1-4|TRBV7-6
ASSLARSMVGEKLF
>TRBJ1-6|TRBV20-1
SAKHPNSPLH
>TRBJ1-1|TRBV5-1
ASSPVTGGPTEAF
>TRBJ2-5|TRBV6-1
ASRPGGGLYETQY
>TRBJ1-4|TRBV6-5
ASSYVVRNEKLF
>TRBJ2-2|TRBV12-3/TRBV12-4
ASTPGRASMGTGELF
>TRBJ2-7|TRBV6-5
ASSSAGGHSYEQY
>TRBJ2-1|TRBV11-2
ASSLLLAGGPNYNEQF
>TRBJ2-2|TRBV5-1
ASSLSLAGNAGELF
>TRBJ2-5|TRBV9
ASSVVGRDRETQY
>TRBJ2-1|TRBV12-3/TRBV12-4
ASSRVVGNEQF
>TRBJ2-2|TRBV5-6
ASSLARRLALNTGELF
>TRBJ1-6|TRBV5-1
ASSLRTGAYNSPLH